The 21 T cell receptor beta chains reported below all come from one sample, sequenced in a study of neurological immune-mediated disorders. TCRdb called the 5' RACE reads again in MiXCR, with one record for every CDR3 protein. Of roughly 89,000 distinct CDR3 sequences listed, around 2.6% are singletons. Input material: PBMCs. Every receptor here comes from a woman aged 25 to 39 with multiple sclerosis.

This clonotype was detected ten times or more. The rearrangement links TRBV5-1 to TRBJ2-4; TRBD2 aligns across 12 bases. The CDR3 has 15 residues. V was clipped by 0 bases and J by 6 bases; unmatched bases: 1. Germline values: CDR1 SGHRS, CDR2 YFSETQ. DNA of the CDR3: TGCGCCAGCAGCTTGGAGGGACTAGCGGGAAACATTCAGTACTTC. Protein product: CASSLEGLAGNIQYF.

This clonotype was counted many times. This chain uses TRBV11-2 with TRBJ1-2; D not resolved. The CDR3 covers 15 residues. Germline V lookup: CDR1 SGHAT, CDR2 FQNNGV. Trimming left V 5 bases short and J 3 bases short, with 16 bases between. DNA of the CDR3: TGTGCCAGCAGCCTTCGAACCGGAGATGACTATGGCTACACCTTC. Amino acid sequence: CASSLRTGDDYGYTF.

In this sample, this clonotype turned up many times. The rearrangement joins TRBV6-5 to TRBJ1-6; D may be TRBD1 (5 bases). The CDR3 consists of 15 residues. Per germline, CDR1 MNHEY and CDR2 SVGAGI. V gave up 10 bases and J gave up 7 bases, with 20 bases separating them. CDR3 region: CAIKPGPGPNSPLHF. In DNA form, the CDR3 reads TGTGCCATCAAACCTGGTCCGGGACCGAATTCACCCCTCCACTTT.

This clonotype was counted ten times or more. The rearrangement uses TRBV20-1 and TRBJ2-1, with 7 bases that match TRBD2. This CDR3 has 14 amino acids. After removal of 0 bases from V and 6 bases from J, the junction contained 5 bases not matched to a gene. Germline V CDR1 and CDR2: DFQATT, SNEGSKA (reference sequence). The CDR3 DNA reads TGCAGTGCTAGAGATGGCAGGACTAGCAATGAGCAGTTCTTC. Encoded protein: CSARDGRTSNEQFF.

This clonotype was seen repeatedly, ten times or more. This chain joins TRBV20-1 and TRBJ2-3; tentative D call: TRBD2 (6 bases). The ends were cut back, 1 base at V and 5 bases at J, with 13 bases in the middle. Germline CDR1 and CDR2: DFQATT and SNEGSKA (reference sequence). The CDR3 sequence is 14 residues long. This chain's CDR3 is CSARAGRAEDTQYF. CDR3 DNA sequence: TGCAGTGCTAGAGCCGGGAGAGCGGAAGATACGCAGTATTTT.

This clonotype was picked up many times. This chain connects TRBV10-3 to TRBJ2-3; 8 bases map to TRBD2. After removal of 6 bases from V and 1 base from J, the junction contained 6 bases not matched to a gene. The CDR3 covers 15 residues. Germline CDR1 ENHRY, CDR2 SYGVKD. CDR3 nucleotide sequence: TGTGCCATCAGCAGCGGGAGAGGAGGCACAGATACGCAGTATTTT. Its translation: CAISSGRGGTDTQYF.

This clonotype was seen many times. The rearrangement links TRBV20-1 to TRBJ1-1, with TRBD1 matching 9 bases. Per germline, CDR1 DFQATT and CDR2 SNEGSKA (reference sequence). The CDR3 length is 15 residues. The ends lost 4 bases at V and 3 bases at J; junction bases unmatched: 9. The CDR3 coding sequence is TGCAGTGCTACTGCCTCCGGGACAGGGTACACTGAAGCTTTCTTT. It translates to CSATASGTGYTEAFF.

In its sample, this clonotype was seen many times. The chain couples TRBV4-3 to TRBJ2-7, with 7 positions matching TRBD1. V shed 1 base and J 4 bases; nucleotides not matched to a gene: 4. The CDR3 is 14 residues long. Germline assignment: CDR1 LGHNA and CDR2 YSLEER. This CDR3 reads CASSQGTGPYEQYF. CDR3 nucleotide sequence: TGCGCCAGCAGCCAAGGGACAGGTCCTTACGAGCAGTACTTC.

This clonotype has a count of ten or more. The CDR3: CASSLARYEVLYEQYF. The CDR3 DNA reads as TGTGCCAGCAGCCTTGCTCGATATGAAGTTCTCTACGAGCAGTACTTC. The chain couples TRBV7-2 to TRBJ2-7; the D is unclear. Germline V gene data show CDR1 as SGHTA and CDR2 as FQGNSA. The CDR3 totals 16 residues. Trimming pared 5 bases from V and 3 bases from J, leaving 20 bases between. Drawing the rest from reference TRBV7-2 and TRBJ2-7, the complete variable domain is GAGVSQSPSNKVTEKGKDVELRCDPISGHTALYWYRQSLGQGLEFLIYFQGNSAPDKSGLPSDRFSAERTGGSVSTLTIQRTQQEDSAVYLCASSLARYEVLYEQYFGPGTRLTVT.

This clonotype has at least ten counts. The chain links TRBV3-1 to TRBJ2-7; D perhaps matches TRBD1 (6 bases). CDR3 length: 16 amino acids. Between the trimmed V and J ends, which lost 5 bases and 4 bases, there was a span of 21 bases. Germline loops: CDR1 LGHDT, CDR2 YNNKEL (reference sequence). The CDR3 loop is CASSFRGGQKEYEQYF. The DNA of the CDR3 is TGTGCCAGCAGCTTTAGAGGCGGACAGAAAGAATACGAGCAGTACTTC.

This clonotype was counted at least ten times. The rearrangement links TRBV12-5 to TRBJ2-3, with D unclear. V shed 2 bases and J shed 4 bases, with 7 bases lying between them. CDR3 length: 13 amino acids. The germline gives CDR1 LGHNT, CDR2 FRNRAP. The CDR3 bases are TGTGCTAGTGGTTTGAGCGTTTCAGATACGCAGTATTTT. Protein: CASGLSVSDTQYF.

The table lists this clonotype with many counts. The chain links TRBV7-8 to TRBJ2-2; 12 bases line up with TRBD2. This CDR3 spans 17 amino acids. Germline CDR1 is SGHVS and CDR2 is FQNEAQ. J was trimmed by 3 bases and V by 4 bases; bases with no gene match: 6. The CDR3 sequence: CASSSKTSGRDTGELFF. The CDR3 bases are TGTGCCAGCAGCTCAAAGACTAGCGGGAGAGACACCGGGGAGCTGTTTTTT.

This clonotype is categorized as medium-sized. The chain couples TRBV7-2 to TRBJ1-2; TRBD1 matches at 7 bases. Germline-derived CDR1 and CDR2 are SGHTA and FQGNSA. The CDR3 contains 14 residues. V was pared by 4 bases and J by 7 bases, with 9 bases of the junction left unmatched. CDR3 nucleotides: TGTGCCAGCAGCTCTCGAGAGGGGGCTAGTGGCTACACCTTC. Its translation is CASSSREGASGYTF.

In its sample, this clonotype was seen many times. V and J are TRBV7-3 and TRBJ2-2; D not certain. The CDR3 sequence is 13 residues long. The V gene lost 1 base and the J gene lost 8 bases, with 8 bases spanning the gap. Germline assignment: CDR1 SGHTA and CDR2 FQGTGA. The DNA for the CDR3 is TGTGCCAGCAGCTTAATCCCTGAGGGGGAGCTGTTTTTT. It translates to CASSLIPEGELFF.

In this sample, this clonotype turned up many times. This chain uses TRBV15 with TRBJ2-7; unclear D gene. Germline CDR1 and CDR2: LNHNV and YYDKDF (reference sequence). This CDR3 is 14 amino acids long. The V end was cut by 0 bases, the J end by 3 bases, with 9 bases between. In nucleotides, the CDR3 is TGTGCCACCAGCAGAGATCCCGCCCGCTACGAGCAGTACTTC. Protein sequence: CATSRDPARYEQYF. The entire variable domain, with the rest obtained from reference TRBV15 and TRBJ2-7, is as follows: DAMVIQNPRYQVTQFGKPVTLSCSQTLNHNVMYWYQQKSSQAPKLLFHYYDKDFNNEADTPDNFQSRRPNTSFCFLDIRSPGLGDTAMYLCATSRDPARYEQYFGPGTRLTVT.

This clonotype occurred many times. This rearrangement joins TRBV20-1 to TRBJ1-1; 8 bases match TRBD1. The CDR3 totals 13 residues. The V segment lost 3 bases and the J segment 6 bases; nucleotides outside the gene matches: 6. Germline CDR1 DFQATT, CDR2 SNEGSKA (reference sequence). As DNA, the CDR3 is TGCAGTGCTAGGAGACAGGGGCTCCCTGAAGCTTTCTTT. Translated: CSARRQGLPEAFF.

This clonotype was observed many times. This rearrangement joins TRBV24-1 to TRBJ2-2; D might be TRBD2 (5 bases). The germline gives CDR1 KGHDR, CDR2 SFDVKD. V lost 3 bases to trimming and J lost 5 bases, with 12 bases between them. CDR3 size: 15 residues. The CDR3: CATSDEASWTGELFF. In DNA form, the CDR3 reads TGTGCCACCAGTGATGAGGCTAGCTGGACCGGGGAGCTGTTTTTT.

The sample holds many counts of this clonotype. The gene calls are TRBV29-1 and TRBJ1-5; a possible D gene is TRBD1 (5 bases). The germline V gene encodes CDR1 SQVTM and CDR2 ANQGSEA. Trimming removed 4 bases at V and 3 bases at J, with 13 bases between. This CDR3 is 14 amino acids long. CDR3 protein: CSVGQGNFNQPQHF. For the CDR3, the DNA is TGCAGCGTTGGGCAGGGTAACTTCAATCAGCCCCAGCATTTT. The full variable domain, rest sourced from reference TRBV29-1 and TRBJ1-5, is SAVISQKPSRDICQRGTSLTIQCQVDSQVTMMFWYRQQPGQSLTLIATANQGSEATYESGFVIDKFPISRPNLTFSTLTVSNMSPEDSSIYLCSVGQGNFNQPQHFGDGTRLSIL.

This clonotype has at least ten counts. The rearrangement joins TRBV9 to TRBJ2-7; a weak D match, TRBD1 (6 bases). Trimming removed 0 bases at V and 2 bases at J, with 12 bases between. The germline CDR1 and CDR2 sequences are SGDLS and YYNGEE. This CDR3 is 15 amino acids long. This chain's CDR3 is CASSVGPDSTYEQYF. The CDR3 DNA reads as TGTGCCAGCAGCGTAGGACCGGACAGTACCTACGAGCAGTACTTC.

Many counts were recorded for this clonotype. V usage is TRBV7-9 and J usage is TRBJ1-6, with a weak D call TRBD1 (5 bases). V was trimmed by 4 bases and J by 10 bases, leaving 17 bases between them. CDR1 and CDR2 from the germline V gene are SEHNR and FQNEAQ (reference sequence). The CDR3 runs to 15 residues. CDR3 region: CASSSRDVAVSPLHF. The CDR3 nucleotides read TGTGCCAGCAGCTCCCGGGACGTAGCGGTCTCACCCCTCCACTTT.

Concerning this clonotype itself: Compared with germline, one end of the junction differs, possibly owing to a read error. The chain uses TRBV7-2 and TRBJ2-1, with D possibly being TRBD2 (5 bases). Germline V gene lookup returns CDR1 SGHTA and CDR2 FQGNSA. CDR3 size: 15 residues. The CDR3 nucleotides are TGTGCCAGTAGCTTCCTAGCCGGAGTACGGAATGAGCAGTTCTTC. It translates to CASSFLAGVRNEQFF.